Listed below are T cell receptor beta chains from one sample, sequenced in a study of CD8 T cells in ankylosing spondylitis. TCRdb redid the calling of the 5' RACE reads with MiXCR, one entry per CDR3 protein. The table has about 220,000 distinct CDR3 sequences, approximately 7.3% seen once. Specimen: blood, either unsorted or a sorted T cell fraction (not recorded which). Source of these receptors: a male donor with ankylosing spondylitis. Both conserved end residues are part of each CDR3. D genes are given only for firm matches. Not all rows give a size; the values are once, few, many and, for expanded clones, a class.

D	J	size	V	DNA	CDR3
-	TRBJ2-7	few	TRBV7-9	TGTGCCAGCAGCTCACCCCCGGAGGGCGCCTCCTACGAGCAGTACTTC	CASSSPPEGASYEQYF
-	TRBJ2-2	many	TRBV27	TGTGCCAGCAGTTTAAGGGGACCGGGGGAGCTGTTTTTT	CASSLRGPGELFF
-	TRBJ2-2	few	TRBV2	TGTGCCAGCAGTGAACGTGGAGAGGGGGAGCTGTTTTTT	CASSERGEGELFF
-	TRBJ2-1	few	TRBV29-1	TGCAGCGTTGTAGTATTGGGTGAGCAGTTCTTC	CSVVVLGEQFF
TRBD1	TRBJ2-2	many	TRBV14	TGTGCCAGCAGCCAAGTCAGGGGGCCTACCGGGGAGCTGTTTTTT	CASSQVRGPTGELFF
TRBD1	TRBJ2-7	many	TRBV20-1	TGCAGTGCTATTGGGGACAGTAGGTACGAGCAGTACTTC	CSAIGDSRYEQYF
-	TRBJ2-7	many	TRBV7-6	TGTGCCAGCAGCTTACCCCCTTCCTACGAGCAGTACTTC	CASSLPPSYEQYF
TRBD1	TRBJ1-4	many	TRBV25-1	TGTGCCAGCAGTGCGGGACAGGGAGGGAGTGAAAAACTGTTTTTT	CASSAGQGGSEKLFF
TRBD1	TRBJ2-5	many	TRBV3-1	TGTGCCAGCAGCCAAGAATTTCGGACAGGGATCGACCAAGAGACCCAGTACTTC	CASSQEFRTGIDQETQYF
-	TRBJ1-5	many	TRBV15	TGTGCCACCAGCTACCGGGCCCTTAGCAATCAGCCCCAGCATTTT	CATSYRALSNQPQHF
-	TRBJ1-1	many	TRBV4-1	TGCGCCAGCAGCCAAGTGGTGTTGGATGGGAATGAAGCTTTCTTT	CASSQVVLDGNEAFF
-	TRBJ2-2	many	TRBV13	TGTGCCAGCTGGAACACCGGGGAGCTGTTTTTT	CASWNTGELFF
TRBD1	TRBJ2-7	-	TRBV19	TGTGCCAGTAGTATGGGCAGGGGGCTCAACGAGCAGTACTTC	CASSMGRGLNEQYF
TRBD2	TRBJ2-1	-	TRBV12-5	TGTGCTAGTGGTTTGGACCTCGGACTAGCGGGGACTACCCAGTTCTTC	CASGLDLGLAGTTQFF
TRBD2	TRBJ2-1	many	TRBV29-1	TGCAGCGTTCTGACTAGCGGGGCCCTGAGGGAATACAATGAGCAGTTCTTC	CSVLTSGALREYNEQFF
TRBD1	TRBJ2-3	many	TRBV18	TGTGCCAGCTCACCACCCCGGACAGGTCTGGTTGGTACGCAGTATTTT	CASSPPRTGLVGTQYF
-	TRBJ2-1	many	TRBV7-9	TGTATCGTGGGTAGCTCCTACAATGAGCAGTTCTTC	CIVGSSYNEQFF
-	TRBJ2-1	few	TRBV11-2	TGTGCCAGCAGCTTTGGGGCGGGCAGCTCCTACAATGAGCAGTTCTTC	CASSFGAGSSYNEQFF
-	TRBJ1-1	-	TRBV5-5	TGTGCCAGCAGCCCCGGGGTCCCCTACACTGAAGCTTTCTTT	CASSPGVPYTEAFF
-	TRBJ2-7	many	TRBV5-6	TGTGCCAGCAGCCGGACTTATTTCTACGAGCAGTACTTC	CASSRTYFYEQYF
-	TRBJ1-4	many	TRBV20-1	TGCAGTGCTAGAACACAGGGCGGGGAAAAACTGTTTTTT	CSARTQGGEKLFF
TRBD1	TRBJ2-7	many	TRBV27	TGTGCCAGCAGTTGGACAGGGGATGGCTACGAGCAGTACTTC	CASSWTGDGYEQYF
-	TRBJ2-7	-	TRBV7-3	TGTGCCAGCAGCTTCGGCGGAGAGGCCTACGAGCAGTACTTC	CASSFGGEAYEQYF